These T cell receptor beta chains were read from a single sample in a study of blood T cell repertoires in COVID-19. The repertoire was sequenced with immunoSEQ multiplex PCR; TCRdb's copy has only in-frame clones and lacks some. The repertoire holds 65,000 to 75,000 clones, with 80% as singletons. The source material was peripheral blood. The receptors derive from a human donor in a cohort sampled during active COVID-19. The CDR3 runs from the conserved cysteine through the conserved F or W. The D gene is left open where the match is weak. Part of the rows lack a size; the others show once, few, many or a class for expanded clones.

v_gene	j_gene	abundance	d_gene	CDR3nt	CDR3aa
TRBV5-6	TRBJ1-1	few	TRBD1	TGTGCCACCGCAGTCGCAGGGGGCTTGGTACATGCTTTCTTT	CATAVAGGLVHAFF
TRBV5-4	TRBJ1-3	NA	TRBD1	TGTGCCAGCAGCTACCTGGGACAGGGTCTGGACACCATATATTTT	CASSYLGQGLDTIYF
TRBV27	TRBJ1-1	NA	NA	TGTGCCAGCAGTTCGCCGGGGGGGGGTAATACTGAAGCTTTCTTT	CASSSPGGGNTEAFF
TRBV29-1	TRBJ2-3	NA	TRBD2	TGCAGCGTTTCTCTAGCGGGAGGAAGCGCAGATACGCAGTATTTT	CSVSLAGGSADTQYF
TRBV5-5	TRBJ1-1	NA	NA	TGTGCCAGCAGCACACAGGGAGTAGTTTCTGAAGCTTTCTTT	CASSTQGVVSEAFF
TRBV3-1/TRBV3-2	TRBJ2-7	NA	TRBD1	TGTGCCAGCAGCCAAGGGGCAGGGGGACCCTACGAGCAGTACTTC	CASSQGAGGPYEQYF
TRBV27	TRBJ2-7	NA	TRBD2	TGTGCCAGCAGTTCCCTAGCGGGGGCCCACGAGCAGTACTTC	CASSSLAGAHEQYF
TRBV7-2	TRBJ2-4	NA	TRBD1	TGTGCCAGCAGCTCTACCGGGACAGGGATCATAGCCAAAAACATTCAGTACTTC	CASSSTGTGIIAKNIQYF
TRBV7-8	TRBJ2-3	once	NA	TGTGCCAGCAGCTTCGGGCGGGGACGACCAGGAACGCAGTATTTT	CASSFGRGRPGTQYF
TRBV28	TRBJ1-1	NA	TRBD1	TGTGCCAGCAGCAACTACAGGGGATTGAACACTGAAGCTTTCTTT	CASSNYRGLNTEAFF
TRBV19	TRBJ2-1	NA	NA	TGTGCCAGTCAGTTCGACGCGGGGCTCTCAGGGAATGAGCAGTTCTTC	CASQFDAGLSGNEQFF
TRBV27	TRBJ1-2	NA	TRBD1	TGTGCCAGCAGTTTAGTGGGGACAGGCTACTACACCTTC	CASSLVGTGYYTF
TRBV5-1	TRBJ1-1	NA	NA	TGCGCCAGCAGCTCGGTTGGGCGCGCCCAGGCTTTCTTT	CASSSVGRAQAFF
TRBV7-9	TRBJ2-3	once	NA	TGTGCCAGCAGCTTAGGAGGACTAAGCACAGATACGCAGTATTTT	CASSLGGLSTDTQYF
TRBV6-1	TRBJ2-7	NA	TRBD2	TGTGCCAGCAGTGAAGCGGGACTAGCCTACGAGCAGTACTTC	CASSEAGLAYEQYF
TRBV9	TRBJ2-5	NA	NA	TGTGCCAGCAGCGTAGCACCGGTACAAGAGACCCAGTACTTC	CASSVAPVQETQYF
TRBV18	TRBJ2-7	few	NA	TGTGCCAGCTCACGAGGGACACACTCCTACGAGCAGTACTTC	CASSRGTHSYEQYF
TRBV11-3	TRBJ2-1	NA	NA	TGTGCCAGCAGTTTAGGAGGGCAGGATTACAATGAGCAGTTCTTC	CASSLGGQDYNEQFF
TRBV9	TRBJ2-6	NA	TRBD1	TGTGCCAGCAGCGTAGCGTACCGGGACAGGCCCTTCTCTGGGGCCAACGTCCTGACTTTC	CASSVAYRDRPFSGANVLTF
TRBV19	TRBJ1-5	NA	NA	TGTGCCAGTAGTATAGGCGAATCTTCAGGGTCCCAGCCCCAGCATTTT	CASSIGESSGSQPQHF
TRBV4-2	TRBJ1-4	once	TRBD1	TGTGCCAGCAGCCAAACCGACAGGGACAATGAAAAACTGTTTTTT	CASSQTDRDNEKLFF
TRBV6-5	TRBJ1-5	NA	NA	TGTGCCAGCAGTTACGGGGGGGGCCGAAATCAGCCCCAGCATTTT	CASSYGGGRNQPQHF
TRBV19	TRBJ2-2	NA	TRBD2	TGTGCCAGTAGTATAGGGGGCGGGAGAAGGGACACCGGGGAGCTGTTTTTT	CASSIGGGRRDTGELFF
TRBV6-5	TRBJ1-4	NA	NA	TGTGCCAGCAGTTACTCGGCGGGCTCTAATGAAAAACTGTTTTTT	CASSYSAGSNEKLFF
TRBV2	TRBJ2-2	NA	TRBD2	TGTGCCAGCAGCGAGCCGGGACTAAAGAACACCGGGGAGCTGTTTTTT	CASSEPGLKNTGELFF
TRBV7-3	TRBJ2-7	few	NA	TGTGCCAGCAGTCTTTCCGTAGCAGCCCTCGCCGAGCAGTACTTC	CASSLSVAALAEQYF
TRBV5-1	TRBJ2-7	NA	NA	TGCGCCAGCAGCTCCTGGACAGACTCCTACGAGCAGTACTTC	CASSSWTDSYEQYF
TRBV21-1	TRBJ2-1	NA	NA	TGTGCCAGCAGCAAAGGAGGACTAGCGGGGGCCGAAAGCTCCTACAATGAGCAGTTCTTC	CASSKGGLAGAESSYNEQFF
TRBV12-3/TRBV12-4	TRBJ1-2	few	NA	TGTGCCAGCAGGATTGGGGGAGGTGGCTACACCTTC	CASRIGGGGYTF